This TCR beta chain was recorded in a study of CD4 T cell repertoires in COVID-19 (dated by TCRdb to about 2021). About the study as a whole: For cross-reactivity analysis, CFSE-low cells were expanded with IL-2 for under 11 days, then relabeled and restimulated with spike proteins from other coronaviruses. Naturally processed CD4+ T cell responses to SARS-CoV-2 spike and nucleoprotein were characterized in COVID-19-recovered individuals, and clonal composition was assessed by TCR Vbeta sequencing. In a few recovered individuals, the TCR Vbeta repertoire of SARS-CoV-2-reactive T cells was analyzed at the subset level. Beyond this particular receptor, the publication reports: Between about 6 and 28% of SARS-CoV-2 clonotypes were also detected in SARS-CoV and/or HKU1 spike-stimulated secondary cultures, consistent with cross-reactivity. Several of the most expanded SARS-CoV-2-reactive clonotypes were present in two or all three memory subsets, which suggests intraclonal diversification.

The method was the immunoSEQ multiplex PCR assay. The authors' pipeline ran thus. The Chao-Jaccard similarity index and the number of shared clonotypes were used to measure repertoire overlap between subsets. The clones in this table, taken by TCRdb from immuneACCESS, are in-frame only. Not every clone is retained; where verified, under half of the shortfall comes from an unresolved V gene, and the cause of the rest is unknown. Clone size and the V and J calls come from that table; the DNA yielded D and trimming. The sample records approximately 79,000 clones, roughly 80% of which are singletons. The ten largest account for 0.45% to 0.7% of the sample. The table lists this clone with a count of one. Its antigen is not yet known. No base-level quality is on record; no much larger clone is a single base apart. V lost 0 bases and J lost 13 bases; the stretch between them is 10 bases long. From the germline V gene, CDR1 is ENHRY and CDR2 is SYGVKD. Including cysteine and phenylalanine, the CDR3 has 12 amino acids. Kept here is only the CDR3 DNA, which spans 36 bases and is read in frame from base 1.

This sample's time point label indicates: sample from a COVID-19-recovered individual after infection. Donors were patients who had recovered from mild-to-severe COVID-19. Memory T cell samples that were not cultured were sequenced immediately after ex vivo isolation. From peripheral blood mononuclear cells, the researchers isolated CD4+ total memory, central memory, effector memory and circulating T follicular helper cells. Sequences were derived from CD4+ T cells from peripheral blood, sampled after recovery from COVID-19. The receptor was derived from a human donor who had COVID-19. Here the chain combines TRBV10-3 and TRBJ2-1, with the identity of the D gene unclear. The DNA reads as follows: TGTGCCATCAGTGAGTCGACTGGCCCCCAGTTCTTC. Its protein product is CAISESTGPQFF.